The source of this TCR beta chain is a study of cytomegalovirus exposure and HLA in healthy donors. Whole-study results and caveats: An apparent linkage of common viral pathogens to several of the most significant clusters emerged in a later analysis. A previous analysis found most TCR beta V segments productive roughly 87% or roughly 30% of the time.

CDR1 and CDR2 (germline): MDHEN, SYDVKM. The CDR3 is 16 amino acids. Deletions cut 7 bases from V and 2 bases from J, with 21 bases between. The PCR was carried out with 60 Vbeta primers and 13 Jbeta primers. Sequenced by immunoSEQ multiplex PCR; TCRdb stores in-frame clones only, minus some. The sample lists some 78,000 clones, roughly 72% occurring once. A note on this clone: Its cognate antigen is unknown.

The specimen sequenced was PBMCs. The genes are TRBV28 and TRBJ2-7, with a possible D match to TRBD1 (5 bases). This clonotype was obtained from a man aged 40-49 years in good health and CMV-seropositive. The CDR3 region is CASTDQRAGSPYEQYF. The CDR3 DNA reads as TGTGCCAGCACCGATCAACGGGCAGGGTCCCCCTACGAGCAGTACTTC. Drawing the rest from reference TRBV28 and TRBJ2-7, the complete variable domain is DVKVTQSSRYLVKRTGEKVFLECVQDMDHENMFWYRQDPGLGLRLIYFSYDVKMKEKGDIPEGYSVSREKKERFSLILESASTNQTSMYLCASTDQRAGSPYEQYFGPGTRLTVT.